This T cell receptor (beta chain) was sequenced for a study of cytomegalovirus exposure and HLA in healthy donors. Generated by immunoSEQ multiplex PCR, the TCRdb table keeps only in-frame clones and is missing some. This sample yields 150,000 to 200,000 clones, of which 86% are seen a single time; around 1.6% belongs to the top ten. The germline gives CDR1 MRHNA, CDR2 SNTAGT. V was pared by 0 bases and J by 6 bases, with 15 bases between. The CDR3 spans 15 residues. The chain has TRBV6-4 and TRBJ2-7; TRBD2 is a possible D gene (6 bases). This clonotype originated in a woman under 30 in good health and CMV-seronegative. The material sequenced was PBMCs. CDR3 region: CASSDSNRLASEQYF. The CDR3 nucleotides are TGTGCCAGCAGTGACTCGAACAGGCTAGCGAGCGAGCAGTACTTC.